The rows below give T cell receptor beta chains drawn from one sample of a study of blood T cell repertoires in COVID-19. Repertoires were generated with immunoSEQ multiplex PCR, while TCRdb's copy carries only in-frame clones and drops some. The sample lists some 110,000 clones, more than 80% occurring once. The sequencing sample was made of peripheral blood. The receptor source for this set is a woman aged 70 to 79 with acute or convalescent COVID-19. Each CDR3 is given with its conserved first and last residue. Each record gives: clone size, D gene, J gene, V gene, CDR3 DNA, CDR3 protein. A D gene is named only where the DNA matches it firmly. Clone size appears in some rows only: once, few, many, or a class for an expanded clone.

NA,TRBD1,TRBJ1-6,TRBV7-9,TGTGCCAGCAGCTTAGCGACAGGGGGCGCACAGTGGTCACCCCTCCACTTT,CASSLATGGAQWSPLHF
NA,TRBD1,TRBJ2-2,TRBV2,TGTGCCAGCAGTGAAAGGACAGGGAACACCGGGGAGCTGTTTTTT,CASSERTGNTGELFF
NA,TRBD1,TRBJ1-2,TRBV24-1,TGTGCCACCAGTGACAACAGGGGGCGCGGCTACACCTTC,CATSDNRGRGYTF
NA,NA,TRBJ1-1,TRBV6-2/TRBV6-3,TGTGCCAGCAGTTTACGGCGGGCTCGGAACACTGAAGCTTTCTTT,CASSLRRARNTEAFF
NA,TRBD1,TRBJ1-2,TRBV18,TGTGCCAGCTCACCTAGGACAGGGGGGCATGGCTACACCTTC,CASSPRTGGHGYTF
NA,TRBD1,TRBJ1-2,TRBV5-6,TGTGCCAGCAGCCTAGACAGGGGCCTATTATTGAGTGGCTACACCTTC,CASSLDRGLLLSGYTF
NA,TRBD1,TRBJ1-2,TRBV12-3/TRBV12-4,TGTGCCAGCAGTCGACAGGGGGACTATGGCTACACCTTC,CASSRQGDYGYTF
NA,TRBD1,TRBJ2-2,TRBV18,TGTGCCAGCTCACCCCGAGACAGGGGTTATAACACCGGGGAGCTGTTTTTT,CASSPRDRGYNTGELFF
NA,NA,TRBJ2-7,TRBV28,TGTGCCAGCAGTTTCCCCCAGATCCGAAGCTCCTACGAGCAGTACTTC,CASSFPQIRSSYEQYF
NA,TRBD2,TRBJ2-3,TRBV7-2,TGTGCCAGCAGCTTAAAGTCGGGAGGCTCAGATACGCAGTATTTT,CASSLKSGGSDTQYF
few,TRBD1,TRBJ1-1,TRBV5-1,TGCGCCAGCAGCCGGGACAGGAAGGACACTGAAGCTTTCTTT,CASSRDRKDTEAFF
NA,NA,TRBJ2-3,TRBV27,TGTGCCAGCAGTTTTTACAGGGCAACAGATACGCAGTATTTT,CASSFYRATDTQYF
NA,TRBD2,TRBJ2-2,TRBV6-2/TRBV6-3,TGTGCCAGCAGTTCAGAAAGGACTAGCGGGAGTAGAGGGCCCACCGGGGAGCTGTTTTTT,CASSSERTSGSRGPTGELFF
NA,NA,TRBJ2-2,TRBV11-2,TGTGCCAGCAGCTTAGCTAACGGGGGCACCGGGGAGCTGTTTTTT,CASSLANGGTGELFF
NA,NA,TRBJ1-4,TRBV30,TGTGCCTGTTCGTGGGGGGAAGAAAAACTGTTTTTT,CACSWGEEKLFF
NA,NA,TRBJ1-3,TRBV9,TGTGCCAGCAGCGTAGAGCCAGGGGCCGGGCCTGGAAACACCATATATTTT,CASSVEPGAGPGNTIYF
NA,NA,TRBJ2-4,TRBV29-1,TGCAGCGTTCGAACCACTTCGGTTCAGTACTTC,CSVRTTSVQYF
NA,TRBD1,TRBJ2-1,TRBV18,TGTGCCAGCTCACCCGAGGGACAGGCGGCCTCCTACAATGAGCAGTTCTTC,CASSPEGQAASYNEQFF
many,NA,TRBJ1-1,TRBV18,TGTGCCAGCTCACCACCTCGCAGGGACACTGAAGCTTTCTTT,CASSPPRRDTEAFF
NA,TRBD2,TRBJ2-2,TRBV3-1/TRBV3-2,TGTGCCAGCAGCCAAACGCGGGGGGACCCGAACACCGGGGAGCTGTTTTTT,CASSQTRGDPNTGELFF
NA,TRBD2,TRBJ2-2,TRBV12-5,TGTGCTAGTGGTTTGTTTTACCTAGCGGGGGCCGACACCGGGGAGCTGTTTTTT,CASGLFYLAGADTGELFF
once,TRBD2,TRBJ2-1,TRBV7-2,TGTGCCAGCAGCTTATTCTCGGGACTAGTCGTTGGCTATGAGCAGTTCTTC,CASSLFSGLVVGYEQFF
NA,TRBD1,TRBJ1-2,TRBV3-1/TRBV3-2,TGTGCCAGCCACCACCATGGACAGGAGGTGGAAGGCTACACCTTC,CASHHHGQEVEGYTF
NA,TRBD1,TRBJ1-2,TRBV19,TGTGCCACCCAGCCGGGACAGGGGGCTAGCGCGGATGGCTACACCTTC,CATQPGQGASADGYTF
NA,NA,TRBJ1-2,TRBV5-1,TGCGCCAGCAGCGTAGAGAGATACGGCTACACCTTC,CASSVERYGYTF
NA,TRBD2,TRBJ2-5,TRBV9,TGTGCCAGCAGCGCAACTAGCGGGTACCAAGAGACCCAGTACTTC,CASSATSGYQETQYF
NA,NA,TRBJ1-1,TRBV10-2,TGCGCCAGCAGCTTACAGTCGAACACTGAAGCTTTCTTT,CASSLQSNTEAFF
NA,TRBD2,TRBJ2-7,TRBV7-2,TGTGCCAGCAGCTTAGGTAGCGGGACCGAAGGTCAGTACTTC,CASSLGSGTEGQYF
NA,NA,TRBJ2-5,TRBV6-5,TGTGCCAGCTCCAGGGACTCCCAAGAGACCCAGTACTTC,CASSRDSQETQYF
NA,NA,TRBJ1-6,TRBV9,TGTGCCAGCAGCGCGGGGACACCTTATAATTCACCCCTCCACTTT,CASSAGTPYNSPLHF
once,NA,TRBJ1-2,TRBV6-6,TGTGCCAGCAGTCAACTCAGGGAAGGCTACACCTTC,CASSQLREGYTF
NA,TRBD1,TRBJ1-3,TRBV7-2,TGTGCCAGCAGCTTAGCACCGGGACAGGGAAAAGGTGGAAACACCATATATTTT,CASSLAPGQGKGGNTIYF
NA,NA,TRBJ1-3,TRBV25-1,TGTGCCAGCCGACTTACAGGGAGCTCTGGAAACACCATATATTTT,CASRLTGSSGNTIYF
NA,TRBD1,TRBJ1-5,TRBV28,TGTGCCAGCCGTCTAGGGACAGGGGATAATCAGCCCCAGCATTTT,CASRLGTGDNQPQHF
once,TRBD1,TRBJ1-5,TRBV19,TGTGCCAGTAGTGCTAGGACAGGTGCTAGCAATCAGCCCCAGCATTTT,CASSARTGASNQPQHF
NA,TRBD1,TRBJ2-7,TRBV7-2,TGTGCCAGCAGCTTAGCCCCGGGACAGGGAAAGTCCTACGAGCAGTACTTC,CASSLAPGQGKSYEQYF
few,TRBD1,TRBJ1-6,TRBV4-3,TGCGCCAGCAGCCAAGGCACAGGGGCCAATTCACCCCTCCACTTT,CASSQGTGANSPLHF
NA,NA,TRBJ2-5,TRBV4-2,TGTGCCAGCAGCCCATCGTCGCAGGGTCAAGAGACCCAGTACTTC,CASSPSSQGQETQYF